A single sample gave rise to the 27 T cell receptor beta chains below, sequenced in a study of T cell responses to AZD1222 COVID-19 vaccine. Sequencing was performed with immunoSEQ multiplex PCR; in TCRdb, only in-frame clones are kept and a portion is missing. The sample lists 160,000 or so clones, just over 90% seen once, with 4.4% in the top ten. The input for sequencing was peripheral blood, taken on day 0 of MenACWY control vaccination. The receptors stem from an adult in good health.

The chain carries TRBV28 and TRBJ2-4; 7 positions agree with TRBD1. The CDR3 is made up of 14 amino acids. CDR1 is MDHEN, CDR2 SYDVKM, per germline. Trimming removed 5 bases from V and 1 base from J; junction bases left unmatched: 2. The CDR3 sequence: CASSLQGAKNIQYF. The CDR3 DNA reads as TGTGCCAGCAGTCTACAGGGGGCCAAAAACATTCAGTACTTC.

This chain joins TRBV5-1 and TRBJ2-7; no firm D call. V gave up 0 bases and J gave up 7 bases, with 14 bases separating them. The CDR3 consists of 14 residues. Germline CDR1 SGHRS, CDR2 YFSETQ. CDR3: CASSLATPAREQYF. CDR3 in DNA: TGCGCCAGCAGCTTGGCCACTCCCGCGAGGGAGCAGTACTTC. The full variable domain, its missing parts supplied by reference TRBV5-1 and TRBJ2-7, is KAGVTQTPRYLIKTRGQQVTLSCSPISGHRSVSWYQQTPGQGLQFLFEYFSETQRNKGNFPGRFSGRQFSNSRSEMNVSTLELGDSALYLCASSLATPAREQYFGPGTRLTVT.

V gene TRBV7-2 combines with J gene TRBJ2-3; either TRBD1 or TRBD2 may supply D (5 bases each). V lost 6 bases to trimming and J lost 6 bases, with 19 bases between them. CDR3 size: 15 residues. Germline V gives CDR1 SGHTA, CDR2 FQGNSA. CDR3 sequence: CASRQDAGPGDTQYF. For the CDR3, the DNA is TGTGCCAGCAGGCAAGATGCGGGCCCAGGGGATACGCAGTATTTT.

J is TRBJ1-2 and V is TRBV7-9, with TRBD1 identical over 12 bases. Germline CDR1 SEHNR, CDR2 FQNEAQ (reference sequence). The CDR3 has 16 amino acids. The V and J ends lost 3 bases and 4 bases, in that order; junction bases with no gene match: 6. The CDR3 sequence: CASSFHGTGGLYGYTF. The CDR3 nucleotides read TGTGCCAGCAGCTTTCACGGGACAGGGGGCCTCTATGGCTACACCTTC.

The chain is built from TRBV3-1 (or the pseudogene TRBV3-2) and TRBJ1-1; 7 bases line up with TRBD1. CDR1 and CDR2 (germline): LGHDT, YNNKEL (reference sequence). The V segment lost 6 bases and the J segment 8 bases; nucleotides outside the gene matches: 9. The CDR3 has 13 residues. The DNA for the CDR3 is TGTGCCAGCAGTCTACCTGGGACAGAAGAAGCTTTCTTT. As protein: CASSLPGTEEAFF.

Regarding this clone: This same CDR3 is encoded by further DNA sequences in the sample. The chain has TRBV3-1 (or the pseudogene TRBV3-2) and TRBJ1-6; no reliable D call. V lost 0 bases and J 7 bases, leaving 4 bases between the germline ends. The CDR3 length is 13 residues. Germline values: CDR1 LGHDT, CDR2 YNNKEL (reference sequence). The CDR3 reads CASSQDLNSPLHF. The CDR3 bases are TGTGCCAGCAGCCAAGACCTCAATTCACCCCTCCACTTT.

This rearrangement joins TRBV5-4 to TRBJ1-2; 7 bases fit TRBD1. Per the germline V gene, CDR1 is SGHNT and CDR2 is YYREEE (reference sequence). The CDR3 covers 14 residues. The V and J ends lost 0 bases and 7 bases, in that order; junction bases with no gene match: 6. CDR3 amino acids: CASSLGRGQGGYTF. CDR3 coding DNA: TGTGCCAGCAGCTTGGGGAGGGGGCAGGGTGGCTACACCTTC.

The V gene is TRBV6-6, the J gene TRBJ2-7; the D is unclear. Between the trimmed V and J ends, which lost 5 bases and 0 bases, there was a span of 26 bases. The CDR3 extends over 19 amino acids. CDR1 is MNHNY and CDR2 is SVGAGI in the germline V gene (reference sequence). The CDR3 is CASSRSGTQSAESSYEQYF. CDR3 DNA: TGTGCCAGCAGTCGCAGTGGCACCCAATCGGCGGAGAGCTCCTACGAGCAGTACTTC.

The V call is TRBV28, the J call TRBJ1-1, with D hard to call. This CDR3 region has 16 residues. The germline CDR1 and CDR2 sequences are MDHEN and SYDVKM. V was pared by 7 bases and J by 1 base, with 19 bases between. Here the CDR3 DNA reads TGTGCCAGCACGAACCCCCTCGGACGGGGGAACACTGAAGCTTTCTTT. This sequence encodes CASTNPLGRGNTEAFF.

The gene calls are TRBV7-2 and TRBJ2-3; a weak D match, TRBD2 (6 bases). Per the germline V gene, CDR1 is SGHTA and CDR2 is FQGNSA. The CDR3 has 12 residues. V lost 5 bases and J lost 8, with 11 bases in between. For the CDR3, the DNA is TGTGCCAGCAGCCGTCCCGGGGGTACGCAGTATTTT. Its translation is CASSRPGGTQYF. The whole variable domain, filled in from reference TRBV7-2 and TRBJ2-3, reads GAGVSQSPSNKVTEKGKDVELRCDPISGHTALYWYRQSLGQGLEFLIYFQGNSAPDKSGLPSDRFSAERTGGSVSTLTIQRTQQEDSAVYLCASSRPGGTQYFGPGTRLTVL.

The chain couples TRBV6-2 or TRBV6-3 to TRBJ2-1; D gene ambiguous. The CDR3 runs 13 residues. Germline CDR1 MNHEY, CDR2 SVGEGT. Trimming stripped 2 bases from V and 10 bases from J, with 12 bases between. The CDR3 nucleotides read TGTGCCAGCAGTTACCAAATCAGAGGAGAGCAGTTCTTC. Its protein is CASSYQIRGEQFF.

The CDR3 DNA follows: TGTGCCAGCTCACCCCAGACGCAGGGAGCTAGGGCTTTCTTT. Translating gives CASSPQTQGARAFF. This sequence joins TRBV18 and TRBJ1-1, with D perhaps matching TRBD1 (5 bases). The CDR3 loop spans 14 amino acids. Germline CDR1 reads KGHSH; CDR2 reads LQKENI. The germline V and J ends were trimmed by 3 bases and 11 bases, with 19 bases remaining between them.

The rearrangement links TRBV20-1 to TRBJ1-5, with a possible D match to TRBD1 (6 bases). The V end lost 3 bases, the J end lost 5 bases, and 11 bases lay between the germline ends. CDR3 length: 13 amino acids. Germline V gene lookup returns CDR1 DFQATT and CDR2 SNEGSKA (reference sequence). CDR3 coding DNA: TGCAGTGCTAGTAGACAGGTCGATCAGCCCCAGCATTTT. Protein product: CSASRQVDQPQHF.

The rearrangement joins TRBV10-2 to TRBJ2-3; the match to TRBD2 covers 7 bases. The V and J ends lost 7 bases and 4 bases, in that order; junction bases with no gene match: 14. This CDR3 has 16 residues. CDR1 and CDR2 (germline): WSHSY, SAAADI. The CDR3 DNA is TGCGCCAGCACCCTCCGGGGGGAGTACCCCCCAGATACGCAGTATTTT. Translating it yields CASTLRGEYPPDTQYF.

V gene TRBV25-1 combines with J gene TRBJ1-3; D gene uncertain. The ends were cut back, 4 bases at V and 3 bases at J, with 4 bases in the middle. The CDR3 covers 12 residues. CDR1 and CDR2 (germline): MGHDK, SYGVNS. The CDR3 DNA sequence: TGTGCCAGCAGTGGAGTTGGAAACACCATATATTTT. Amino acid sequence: CASSGVGNTIYF.

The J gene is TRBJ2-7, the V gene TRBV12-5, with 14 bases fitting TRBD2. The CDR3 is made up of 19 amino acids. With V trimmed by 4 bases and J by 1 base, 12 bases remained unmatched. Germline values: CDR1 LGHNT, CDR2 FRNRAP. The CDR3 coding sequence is TGTGCTAGTGGTTCTACTGCTGGGACTAGCGGGAGCCTGTCCTACGAGCAGTACTTC. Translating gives CASGSTAGTSGSLSYEQYF.

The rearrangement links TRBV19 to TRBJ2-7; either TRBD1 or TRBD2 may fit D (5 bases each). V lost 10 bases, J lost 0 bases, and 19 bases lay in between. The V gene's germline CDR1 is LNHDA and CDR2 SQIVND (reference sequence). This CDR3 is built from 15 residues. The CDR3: CATRITGTISYEQYF. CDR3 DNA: TGTGCCACTCGAATAACGGGGACCATCTCCTACGAGCAGTACTTC.

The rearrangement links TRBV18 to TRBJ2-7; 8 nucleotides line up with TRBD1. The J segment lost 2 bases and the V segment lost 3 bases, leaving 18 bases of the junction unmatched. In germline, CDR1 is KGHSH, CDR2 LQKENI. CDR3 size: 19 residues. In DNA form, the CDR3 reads TGTGCCAGCTCACCCCAATCCGGGACAGGAAGCCAAAATCCCTACGAGCAGTACTTC. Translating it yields CASSPQSGTGSQNPYEQYF.

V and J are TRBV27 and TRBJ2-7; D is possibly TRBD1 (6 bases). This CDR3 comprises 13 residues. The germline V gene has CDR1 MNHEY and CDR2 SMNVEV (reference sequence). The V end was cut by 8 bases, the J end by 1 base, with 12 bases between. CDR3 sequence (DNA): TGTGCCAGCCTTGGCAGGGGTTCCTACGAGCAGTACTTC. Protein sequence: CASLGRGSYEQYF.

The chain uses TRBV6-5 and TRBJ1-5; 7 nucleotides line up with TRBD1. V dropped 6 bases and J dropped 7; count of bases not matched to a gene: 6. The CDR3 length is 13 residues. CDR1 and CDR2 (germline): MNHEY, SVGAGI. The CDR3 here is CASSRGQMQPQHF. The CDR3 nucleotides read TGTGCCAGCAGCCGGGGACAGATGCAGCCCCAGCATTTT.

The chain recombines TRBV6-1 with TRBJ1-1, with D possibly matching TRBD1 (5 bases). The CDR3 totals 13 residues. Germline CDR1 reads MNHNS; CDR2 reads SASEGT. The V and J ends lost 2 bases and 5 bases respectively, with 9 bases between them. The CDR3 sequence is CASSESRGTEAFF. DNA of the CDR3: TGTGCCAGCAGTGAAAGCCGGGGGACTGAAGCTTTCTTT.

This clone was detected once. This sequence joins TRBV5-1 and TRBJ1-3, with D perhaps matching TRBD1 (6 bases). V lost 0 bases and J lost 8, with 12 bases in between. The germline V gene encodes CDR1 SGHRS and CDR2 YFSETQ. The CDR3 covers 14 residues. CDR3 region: CASSLAGAVDTIYF. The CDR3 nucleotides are TGCGCCAGCAGCTTGGCAGGGGCCGTAGACACCATATATTTT.

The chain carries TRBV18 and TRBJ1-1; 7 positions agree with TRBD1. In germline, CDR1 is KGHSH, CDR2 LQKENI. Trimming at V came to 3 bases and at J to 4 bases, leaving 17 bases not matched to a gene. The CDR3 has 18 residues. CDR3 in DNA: TGTGCCAGCTCACCCTTACCCCGGGACAGCCTCTCGGGCACTGAAGCTTTCTTT. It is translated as CASSPLPRDSLSGTEAFF.

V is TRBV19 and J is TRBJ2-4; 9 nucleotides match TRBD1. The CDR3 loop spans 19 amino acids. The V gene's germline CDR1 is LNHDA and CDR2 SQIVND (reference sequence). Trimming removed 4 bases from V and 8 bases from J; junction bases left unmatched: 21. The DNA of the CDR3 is TGTGCCAGTAGTAGAGGGACAGGGCCGGTCTTGGTGGATGAGGACATTCAGTACTTC. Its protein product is CASSRGTGPVLVDEDIQYF. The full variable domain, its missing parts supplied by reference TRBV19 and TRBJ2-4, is DGGITQSPKYLFRKEGQNVTLSCEQNLNHDAMYWYRQDPGQGLRLIYYSQIVNDFQKGDIAEGYSVSREKKESFPLTVTSAQKNPTAFYLCASSRGTGPVLVDEDIQYFGAGTRLSVL.

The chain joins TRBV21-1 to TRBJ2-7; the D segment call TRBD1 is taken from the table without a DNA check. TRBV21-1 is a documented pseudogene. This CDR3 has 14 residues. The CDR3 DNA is TGTGCCAGCAGCAAAGACAGGGGGCCCCACGAGCAGTACTTC. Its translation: CASSKDRGPHEQYF.

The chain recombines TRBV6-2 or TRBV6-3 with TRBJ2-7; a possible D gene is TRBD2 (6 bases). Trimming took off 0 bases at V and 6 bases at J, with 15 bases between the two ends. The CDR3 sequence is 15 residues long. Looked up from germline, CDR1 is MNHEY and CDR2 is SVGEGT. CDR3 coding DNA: TGTGCCAGCAGTTACTCGACCGCGGGGCCGGGCGAGCAGTACTTC. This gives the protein CASSYSTAGPGEQYF.

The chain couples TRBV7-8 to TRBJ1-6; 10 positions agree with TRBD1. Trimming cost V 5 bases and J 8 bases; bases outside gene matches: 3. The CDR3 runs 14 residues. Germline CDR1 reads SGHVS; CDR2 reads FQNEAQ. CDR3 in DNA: TGTGCCAGCAGCGGTGGACAGGGGGATTCACCCCTCCACTTT. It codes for CASSGGQGDSPLHF.